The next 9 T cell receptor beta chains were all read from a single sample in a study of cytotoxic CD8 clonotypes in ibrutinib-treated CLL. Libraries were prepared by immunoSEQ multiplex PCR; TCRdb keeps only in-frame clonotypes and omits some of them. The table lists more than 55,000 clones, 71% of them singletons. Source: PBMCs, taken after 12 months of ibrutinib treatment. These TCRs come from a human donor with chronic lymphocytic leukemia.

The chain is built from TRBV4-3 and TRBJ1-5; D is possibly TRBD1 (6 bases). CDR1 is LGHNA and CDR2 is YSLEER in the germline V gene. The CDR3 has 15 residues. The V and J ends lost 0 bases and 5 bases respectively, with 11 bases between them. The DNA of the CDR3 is TGCGCCAGCAGCCAAGACTCTGGGGGCGATCAGCCCCAGCATTTT. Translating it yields CASSQDSGGDQPQHF.

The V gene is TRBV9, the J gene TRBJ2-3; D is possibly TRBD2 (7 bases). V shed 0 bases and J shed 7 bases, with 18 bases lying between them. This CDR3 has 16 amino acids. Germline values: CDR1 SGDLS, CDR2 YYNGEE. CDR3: CASSVESSGGRNTQYF. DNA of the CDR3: TGTGCCAGCAGCGTAGAGAGTTCCGGGGGGCGGAATACGCAGTATTTT.

The CDR3 loop is CASSFVGGHSSYEQYF. CDR3 in DNA: TGTGCCAGCAGCTTCGTCGGCGGGCATAGCTCCTACGAGCAGTACTTC. The chain links TRBV7-2 to TRBJ2-7; D is perhaps TRBD2 (5 bases). This CDR3 spans 16 amino acids. In germline, CDR1 is SGHTA, CDR2 FQGNSA. V dropped 3 bases and J dropped 0 bases, with 15 bases sitting between them.

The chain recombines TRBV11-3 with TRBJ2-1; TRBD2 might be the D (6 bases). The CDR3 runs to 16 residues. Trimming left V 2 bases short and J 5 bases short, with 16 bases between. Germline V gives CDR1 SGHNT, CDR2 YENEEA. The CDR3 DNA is TGTGCCAGCAGCTTATTGGTCAAGACTAGGCACAATGAGCAGTTCTTC. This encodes CASSLLVKTRHNEQFF.

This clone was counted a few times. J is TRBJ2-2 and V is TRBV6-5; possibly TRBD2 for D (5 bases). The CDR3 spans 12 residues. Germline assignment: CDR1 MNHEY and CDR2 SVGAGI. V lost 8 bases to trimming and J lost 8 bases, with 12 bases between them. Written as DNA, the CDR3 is TGTGCCAGCGGTCTGAGGGCGGGGGAGCTGTTTTTT. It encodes CASGLRAGELFF.

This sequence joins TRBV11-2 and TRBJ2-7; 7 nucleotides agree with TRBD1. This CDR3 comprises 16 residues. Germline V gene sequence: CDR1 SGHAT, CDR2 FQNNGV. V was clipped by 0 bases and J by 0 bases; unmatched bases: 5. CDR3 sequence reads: CASSLDSGGSSYEQYF. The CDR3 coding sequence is TGTGCCAGCAGCTTAGACTCAGGGGGTAGCTCCTACGAGCAGTACTTC.

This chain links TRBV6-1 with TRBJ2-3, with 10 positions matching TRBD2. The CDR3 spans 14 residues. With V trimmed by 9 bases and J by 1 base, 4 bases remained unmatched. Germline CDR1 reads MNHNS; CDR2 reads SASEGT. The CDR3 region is CASRTSGRTDTQYF. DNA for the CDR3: TGTGCCAGTCGGACTAGCGGCCGCACAGATACGCAGTATTTT.

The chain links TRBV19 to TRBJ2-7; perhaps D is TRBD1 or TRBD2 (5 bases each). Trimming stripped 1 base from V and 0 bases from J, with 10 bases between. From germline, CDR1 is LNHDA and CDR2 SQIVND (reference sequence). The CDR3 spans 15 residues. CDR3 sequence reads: CASSIGGVLSYEQYF. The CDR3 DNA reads TGTGCCAGTAGTATAGGAGGGGTCCTCTCCTACGAGCAGTACTTC.

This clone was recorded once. CDR3 nucleotide sequence: TGTGCCAGCTCACCAGAGGTGGCGGAAAAACTGTTTTTT. It yields the protein CASSPEVAEKLFF. The chain carries TRBV18 and TRBJ1-4; no clear D gene. V was shortened by 2 bases and J by 8 bases, with 9 bases between the two germline ends. CDR1 and CDR2 from the germline V gene are KGHSH and LQKENI. The CDR3 is 13 amino acids.